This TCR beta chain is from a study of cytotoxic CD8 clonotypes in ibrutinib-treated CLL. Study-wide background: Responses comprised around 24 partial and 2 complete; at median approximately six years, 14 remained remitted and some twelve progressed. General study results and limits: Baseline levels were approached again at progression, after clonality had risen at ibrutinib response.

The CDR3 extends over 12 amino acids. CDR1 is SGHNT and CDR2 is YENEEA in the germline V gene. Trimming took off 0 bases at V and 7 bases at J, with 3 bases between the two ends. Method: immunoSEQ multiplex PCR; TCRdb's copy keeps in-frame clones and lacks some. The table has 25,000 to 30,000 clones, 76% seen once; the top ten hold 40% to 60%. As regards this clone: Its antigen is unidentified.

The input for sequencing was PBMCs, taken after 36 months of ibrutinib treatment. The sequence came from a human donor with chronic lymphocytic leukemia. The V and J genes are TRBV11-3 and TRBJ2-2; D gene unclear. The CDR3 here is CASSLDGGELFF. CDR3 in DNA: TGTGCCAGCAGCTTAGATGGCGGGGAGCTGTTTTTT.